This TCR beta chain derives from a study of vaccination effects on CD4 cells after COVID-19. The method was immunoSEQ multiplex PCR; TCRdb's version includes in-frame clones alone and lacks a portion of them. The sample lists about 59,000 clones, around four fifths occurring once. Using viral peptide pools, the ViraFEST assay grew out antigen-specific CD4+ T cells prior to sequencing. Upon completion of more than 9 days in culture, CD4+ T cells were isolated. Participants were given two doses of BNT162b2 or mRNA-1273 vaccine. Every well housed approximately 2.2 million PBMC, which grew in culture alongside around 11 IU/ml IL-2 and approximately 10 ug/ml peptides. V was pared by 6 bases and J by 8 bases, with 4 bases of the junction left unmatched. The germline V gene encodes CDR1 SQVTM and CDR2 ANQGSEA. The CDR3 is 11 residues long. Note on this clone: Its antigen is as yet unknown.

This receptor was obtained from a human donor who received a COVID-19 vaccine. The chain employs TRBV29-1 and TRBJ2-4; TRBD2 aligns across 7 bases. The starting material was CD4+ T cells from PBMCs cultured with HCoV-OC43 spike peptides, obtained after COVID-19 vaccination. Specified subset: HCoV-OC43 spike overlapping peptide pool stimulation. CDR3 in DNA: TGCAGCGTCGCTCGGGAGGACATTCAGTACTTC. It encodes CSVAREDIQYF. Together with reference TRBV29-1 and TRBJ2-4, the CDR3 gives the full variable domain: SAVISQKPSRDICQRGTSLTIQCQVDSQVTMMFWYRQQPGQSLTLIATANQGSEATYESGFVIDKFPISRPNLTFSTLTVSNMSPEDSSIYLCSVAREDIQYFGAGTRLSVL.